This section outlines one T cell receptor (beta chain) sequence together with its context. It lacks a known antigen. No quality values exist for individual bases; no much larger clone is one base distant. Based on the germline V gene, the CDR1 and CDR2 sequences are SGHAT and FQNNGV. V trim: 6 bases; J trim: 0 bases; unmatched bases: 4. The CDR3 measures 15 amino acids from cysteine to phenylalanine. Just CDR3 DNA is preserved here, 45 bases in frame from base 1. The data were taken from a study of OX40 agonist ivuxolimab in advanced cancers. Background for the entire study: The costimulatory receptor OX40 (CD134) was targeted by ivuxolimab, a fully human IgG2 agonistic monoclonal antibody. The purpose of peripheral TCRbeta sequencing was to test whether ivuxolimab changed TCR sequence diversity and led to clonal T-cell expansion. The monotherapy dose-escalation portion (N ≈ 55 patients) of the phase I ivuxolimab trial is reported in the paper. Patients were allowed to have had prior anti-PD-1, anti-PD-L1 or anti-CTLA-4 therapy, and roughly 40% of the dose-escalation patients had been treated with checkpoint inhibitors. Intravenous ivuxolimab was administered to patients every 2 weeks at six dose levels: 0.01, 0.1, 0.3, 1.5, 3 and 10 mg/kg. Three dose-escalation patients achieved partial responses, one with hepatocellular carcinoma and two with cutaneous melanoma. Among the roughly 50 dose-escalation patients, approximately 20 had hepatocellular carcinoma, 15 or so melanoma, 9 renal cell carcinoma and 9 head and neck cancer. In the dose-escalation cohort, more than 75% of patients were male, and the mean age was approximately 64 years, with a range of roughly 20 to 80. Results and caveats for the whole study, not just this receptor: At doses of 0.1 to 3.0 mg/kg, clonal expansion of both CD4+ and CD8+ blood T cells was observed from baseline to week 6. Antigen specificity was not determined for the clonally expanded peripheral T cells. Low levels of normalized T-cell clonal expansion were also seen in some patients who did not respond. After ivuxolimab, more expanded clones were found on average in CD8+ T cells than in CD4+ T cells. Partial responders in the 0.1-3.0 mg/kg groups had among the lowest normalized peripheral clonal expansion, especially among CD8+ T cells.

Genomic DNA was extracted from sorted cells for sequencing of the TCRbeta CDR3 region. The immunoSEQ Assay was used for sequencing of TCRbeta CDR3 regions. TCRdb obtained this table from immuneACCESS and retained in-frame rearrangements with V and J assigned. These tables miss some clones; where compared with another copy, unresolved V genes account for less than half of the shortfall, and the remainder is unexplained. In all, the sample holds 95,000 to 120,000 clones, and approximately 90% of those were seen once. The top ten clonotypes cover about 0.67% of the sample. The trial excluded patients who had a history of autoimmune disease or were on systemic immunosuppression. Peripheral blood for TCR sequencing was drawn from every dose cohort at baseline, at cycle 4 day 1 and at cycle 7 day 1. Samples were obtained from an open-label, multicenter, first-in-human phase I dose-escalation trial of ivuxolimab. The trial enrolled adults with locally advanced or metastatic head and neck squamous cell, hepatocellular, melanoma or renal cell carcinoma. CD4+ and CD8+ T cells were sorted separately from peripheral blood before TCR sequencing.

The source is an adult with an advanced solid tumor such as melanoma, head and neck, liver or kidney cancer. Specimen: CD4+ or CD8+ T cells sorted from blood, collected in a trial of the OX40 agonist ivuxolimab. The chain was built from TRBV11-2 and TRBJ2-4; TRBD2 agrees with 8 junctional bases. The nucleotide sequence reads TGTGCCAGCAGGGCGGGGGGCCTAGCCAAAAACATTCAGTACTTC. Its translation reads: CASRAGGLAKNIQYF.